This TCR beta chain was recovered during a study of human T cells and chemical hapten exposure. Across the study: Diagnoses of alopecia areata, totalis or universalis occurred in mostly female patients. Notes on the study in general: Large CDR3 similarity clusters arose significantly more often from expanded TCRs than from controls.

In its sample, this clonotype was seen a few times. The antigen is undetermined. Library preparation tagged each individual cDNA molecule with a unique molecular identifier. TCRdb passed the RACE reads through MiXCR, listing each CDR3 protein once. The data show approximately 350,000 distinct CDR3 sequences, around 7% seen once. The germline V gene encodes CDR1 MNHEY and CDR2 SVGAGI. The junction had 6 bases not matched to a gene; V was cut back by 6 bases and J by 0 bases. The CDR3 has 15 residues. Time point reported: patch test 1, 2 weeks after DPC sensitization. Described treatment: therapeutic diphenylcyclopropenone sensitization with weekly scalp DPC.

This chain connects TRBV6-5 to TRBJ1-2, with 8 bases lining up with TRBD1. This sample comprised whole blood, obtained in connection with sensitization to the hapten diphenylcyclopropenone (DPC). The TCR comes from a woman under 30 with alopecia areata. Some clones in this sample may be carry-over from other donors' samples. CDR3 DNA sequence: TGTGCCAGCAGATCACAGGGGGTGGCTAACTATGGCTACACCTTC. It is translated as CASRSQGVANYGYTF.